The rows below give T cell receptor beta chains drawn from one sample of a study of beta chain features in type 1 diabetes. Data came from immunoSEQ multiplex PCR; TCRdb stores just in-frame clones and leaves some out. Among roughly 250,000 clones, about 9.3% were seen once, and the ten largest hold around 0.037%. The material sequenced was naive CD4+ T cells from blood. These receptors came from a woman aged 18-35 years in good health. Both conserved end residues are part of each CDR3. The order of the fields is V gene, clone size, D gene, J gene, CDR3 protein, CDR3 DNA. D genes are given only for firm matches. Clone sizes are given selectively: once, few, many, or a class where the clone is expanded.

>TRBV5-1|.|TRBD2|TRBJ2-5
CASSTSGQGETQYF
TGCGCCAGCTCGACTAGCGGCCAGGGGGAGACCCAGTACTTC
>TRBV5-1|few|TRBD2|TRBJ2-3
CASSGGLAGTDTQYF
TGCGCCAGCAGCGGGGGACTAGCGGGGACAGATACGCAGTATTTT
>TRBV18|few|TRBD2|TRBJ2-3
CASSPVGLAGTDTQYF
TGTGCCAGCTCACCTGTTGGACTAGCGGGTACAGATACGCAGTATTTT
>TRBV2|few|.|TRBJ2-3
CASSDRGTATDTQYF
TGTGCCAGCAGTGATCGCGGGACAGCCACAGATACGCAGTATTTT
>TRBV30|few|TRBD2|TRBJ2-3
CAWSVRSGGPDTQYF
TGTGCCTGGAGTGTACGGAGCGGGGGGCCCGATACGCAGTATTTT
>TRBV29-1|few|.|TRBJ1-2
CSVAPRVRNYGYTF
TGCAGCGTTGCCCCCAGGGTCCGGAACTATGGCTACACCTTC
>TRBV5-1|few|TRBD2|TRBJ2-1
CASSGGTSGGNYNEQFF
TGCGCCAGCAGCGGGGGGACTAGCGGGGGGAACTACAATGAGCAGTTCTTC
>TRBV5-1|few|TRBD2|TRBJ2-3
CASSLNVLSGSGGTDTQYF
TGCGCCAGCAGCTTGAATGTCCTTAGCGGGAGCGGTGGAACAGATACGCAGTATTTT
>TRBV5-1|few|TRBD2|TRBJ2-1
CASGAGANNEQFF
TGCGCCAGCGGTGCGGGAGCTAACAATGAGCAGTTCTTC
>TRBV5-1|few|TRBD1|TRBJ2-7
CASSLLGQGAEQYF
TGCGCCAGCAGCTTGTTGGGACAGGGCGCCGAGCAGTACTTC
>TRBV28|many|TRBD2|TRBJ2-7
CATRRSGASYEQYF
TGTGCCACCCGGAGGAGCGGGGCCTCATACGAGCAGTACTTC
>TRBV27|.|TRBD2|TRBJ2-1
CASSRSSGGNNEQFF
TGTGCCAGCAGTCGATCTAGCGGGGGGAACAATGAGCAGTTCTTC
>TRBV7-2|.|TRBD2|TRBJ2-3
CASSLLGGDTQYF
TGTGCCAGCAGCTTACTGGGGGGGGATACGCAGTATTTT
>TRBV5-1|few|.|TRBJ2-2
CASTSPLLADSSGELFF
TGCGCCAGCACCTCACCTTTACTAGCAGATTCCAGCGGGGAGCTGTTTTTT
>TRBV11-2|.|TRBD2|TRBJ2-1
CASSLDLAADYNEQFF
TGTGCCAGCAGCTTAGATCTAGCGGCCGACTACAATGAGCAGTTCTTC
>TRBV18|.|.|TRBJ1-2
CASSLPAANGYTF
TGTGCCAGCTCACTACCGGCTGCAAATGGCTACACCTTC
>TRBV11-2|few|TRBD1|TRBJ2-5
CASSVSRDRGRMQYF
TGTGCCAGCAGCGTAAGCCGGGACAGGGGCCGCATGCAGTACTTC
>TRBV4-1|.|.|TRBJ1-2
CASSQEEGFYGYTF
TGCGCCAGCAGCCAAGAGGAGGGCTTCTATGGCTACACCTTC
>TRBV9|.|.|TRBJ2-3
CASSYPRGINTDTQYF
TGTGCCAGCAGCTACCCCCGGGGGATTAACACAGATACGCAGTATTTT
>TRBV10-3|.|TRBD1|TRBJ2-3
CANRDSSTDTQYF
TGTGCCAACCGGGACAGTAGCACAGATACGCAGTATTTT
>TRBV7-9|many|TRBD1|TRBJ2-3
CASSLAPGQGTDTQYF
TGTGCCAGCAGCTTAGCACCGGGACAGGGCACAGATACGCAGTATTTT
>TRBV30|.|TRBD1|TRBJ1-1
CAPDRGSTEAFF
TGTGCTCCAGACAGGGGGAGCACTGAAGCTTTCTTT
>TRBV7-9|few|.|TRBJ1-2
CASSAFGGGVYGYTF
TGTGCCAGCAGCGCTTTTGGGGGAGGGGTCTATGGCTACACCTTC
>TRBV6-5|few|.|TRBJ2-5
CASSEVPRETQYF
TGTGCCAGCAGTGAAGTCCCCCGGGAGACCCAGTACTTC
>TRBV7-2|few|.|TRBJ2-4
CASSLGFRGVDIQYF
TGTGCCAGCAGCTTAGGGTTCAGGGGGGTTGACATTCAGTACTTC
>TRBV4-1|.|TRBD2|TRBJ2-1
CASSQSLPSPSGVNHEQFF
TGCGCCAGCAGCCAGTCCCTCCCCAGCCCTAGCGGGGTCAACCATGAGCAGTTCTTC
>TRBV30|many|.|TRBJ2-3
CAWSVLGPGTDTQYF
TGTGCCTGGAGTGTACTCGGTCCCGGCACAGATACGCAGTATTTT
>TRBV6-5|few|.|TRBJ1-2
CASSLRGRENYGYTF
TGTGCCAGCAGCCTCCGGGGGCGGGAGAACTATGGCTACACCTTC
>TRBV30|few|TRBD1|TRBJ2-7
CAWRYQGAGTGSHEQYF
TGTGCCTGGAGGTATCAGGGAGCCGGGACAGGCTCCCACGAGCAGTACTTC
>TRBV7-3|few|.|TRBJ2-3
CASSLWLTGRDTQYF
TGTGCCAGCAGCTTATGGTTAACAGGGCGGGATACGCAGTATTTT
>TRBV30|.|.|TRBJ1-2
CAWNREEGYGYTF
TGTGCCTGGAATAGAGAGGAGGGCTATGGCTACACCTTC
>TRBV11-2|.|TRBD2|TRBJ2-7
CASSLVRLAGGRSYEQYF
TGTGCCAGCAGCTTAGTTCGACTAGCGGGGGGGCGCTCCTACGAGCAGTACTTC
>TRBV6-1|.|.|TRBJ1-4
CASSVPAGEKLFF
TGTGCCAGCAGTGTTCCCGCAGGAGAAAAACTGTTTTTT
>TRBV6-5|few|.|TRBJ2-7
CASRPRQPGTYEQYF
TGTGCCAGCAGACCGAGACAGCCTGGAACCTACGAGCAGTACTTC
>TRBV7-9|many|TRBD1|TRBJ2-7
CASSLTAGGYEQYF
TGTGCCAGCAGCTTAACGGCAGGGGGCTACGAGCAGTACTTC
>TRBV19|.|.|TRBJ1-5
CASGDRLANQPQHF
TGTGCCAGTGGCGACAGACTTGCGAATCAGCCCCAGCATTTT
>TRBV18|few|.|TRBJ2-5
CASSPPESTRPTQETQYF
TGTGCCAGCTCACCACCGGAGTCGACTCGACCCACCCAAGAGACCCAGTACTTC
>TRBV5-4|few|.|TRBJ2-7
CASSLALRSDEQYF
TGTGCCAGCAGCTTGGCACTGAGGTCAGACGAGCAGTACTTC
>TRBV10-3|few|TRBD1|TRBJ2-7
CAISEYRGGYEQYF
TGTGCCATCAGTGAATACAGGGGTGGATACGAGCAGTACTTC
>TRBV5-4|few|.|TRBJ1-2
CASSSPQNNYGYTF
TGTGCCAGCAGCTCCCCACAGAATAACTATGGCTACACCTTC
>TRBV19|.|TRBD1|TRBJ2-1
CASSNGQDWNEQFF
TGTGCCAGTAGTAACGGACAGGACTGGAATGAGCAGTTCTTC
>TRBV5-1|few|TRBD1|TRBJ1-2
CASSESGTGNYGYTF
TGCGCCAGCTCCGAGTCCGGGACAGGCAACTATGGCTACACCTTC
>TRBV10-1|.|.|TRBJ1-2
CASSENADYGYTF
TGCGCCAGCAGTGAGAACGCGGACTATGGCTACACCTTC
>TRBV5-4|few|.|TRBJ2-6
CASSLTQSSGANVLTF
TGTGCCAGCAGCCTCACACAAAGCTCTGGGGCCAACGTCCTGACTTTC
>TRBV29-1|many|TRBD1|TRBJ1-5
CSVGTDDQPQHF
TGCAGCGTAGGGACAGACGATCAGCCCCAGCATTTT
>TRBV5-8|.|TRBD1|TRBJ1-1
CASRPVQGAVNTEAFF
TGTGCCAGCAGGCCCGTCCAGGGGGCTGTGAACACTGAAGCTTTCTTT
>TRBV5-1|.|.|TRBJ1-2
CASSTDGVADYGYTF
TGCGCCAGCAGCACGGACGGGGTAGCGGACTATGGCTACACCTTC
>TRBV5-1|.|.|TRBJ2-5
CASSFVTGGETQYF
TGCGCCAGCAGCTTCGTTACAGGCGGAGAGACCCAGTACTTC
>TRBV5-4|few|TRBD1|TRBJ1-2
CASRYAGTGSGYTF
TGTGCCAGCAGGTATGCCGGGACAGGAAGTGGCTACACCTTC
>TRBV14|.|TRBD2|TRBJ2-1
CASSHRVGLAGVEQFF
TGTGCCAGCAGCCATCGAGTTGGACTAGCGGGAGTTGAGCAGTTCTTC
>TRBV29-1|few|.|TRBJ1-1
CSAGGQGPAFF
TGCAGCGCTGGCGGGCAGGGGCCAGCTTTCTTT
>TRBV6-5|few|TRBD1|TRBJ2-3
CASSGGTGGTDTQYF
TGTGCCAGCAGTGGAGGGACAGGGGGCACAGATACGCAGTATTTT
>TRBV7-8|.|TRBD1|TRBJ2-2
CASSFPGQGSGELFF
TGTGCCAGCAGCTTCCCGGGACAGGGGTCCGGGGAGCTGTTTTTT
>TRBV19|few|.|TRBJ2-2
CASSIGQNTGELFF
TGTGCCAGTAGTATAGGTCAGAACACCGGGGAGCTGTTTTTT
>TRBV7-2|few|.|TRBJ1-5
CASSLGWGDQPQHF
TGTGCCAGCAGCTTAGGGTGGGGGGATCAGCCCCAGCATTTT
>TRBV6-1|few|TRBD2|TRBJ2-1
CASRELAGKNNEQFF
TGTGCCAGCAGGGAACTAGCGGGGAAAAACAATGAGCAGTTCTTC
>TRBV4-1|few|.|TRBJ1-3
CASSQDRTGNTIYF
TGCGCCAGCAGCCAAGATAGAACGGGAAACACCATATATTTT